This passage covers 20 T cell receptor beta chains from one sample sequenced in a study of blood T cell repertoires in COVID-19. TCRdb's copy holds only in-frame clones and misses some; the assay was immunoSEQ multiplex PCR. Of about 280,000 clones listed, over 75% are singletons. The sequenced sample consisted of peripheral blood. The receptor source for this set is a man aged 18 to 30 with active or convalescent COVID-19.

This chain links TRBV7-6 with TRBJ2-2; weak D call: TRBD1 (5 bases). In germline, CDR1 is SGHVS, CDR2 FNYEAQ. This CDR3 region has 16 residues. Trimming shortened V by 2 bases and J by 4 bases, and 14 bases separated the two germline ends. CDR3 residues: CASSLHPRAITGELFF. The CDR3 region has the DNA TGTGCCAGCAGCTTACACCCCAGGGCAATCACCGGGGAGCTGTTTTTT.

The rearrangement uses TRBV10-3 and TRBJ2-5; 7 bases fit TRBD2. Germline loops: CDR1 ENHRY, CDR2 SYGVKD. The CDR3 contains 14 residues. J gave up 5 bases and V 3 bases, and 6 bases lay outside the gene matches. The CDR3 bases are TGTGCCATCAGTGATGAGGGAGGGTATGAGACCCAGTACTTC. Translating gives CAISDEGGYETQYF.

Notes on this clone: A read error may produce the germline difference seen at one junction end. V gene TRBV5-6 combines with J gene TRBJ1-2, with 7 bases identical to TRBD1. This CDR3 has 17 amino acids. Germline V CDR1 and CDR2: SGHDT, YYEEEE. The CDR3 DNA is TGTGCCAGCAGTTTGGCCATATTGTTGGACAGGCCCTATGGCTACACCTTC. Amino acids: CASSLAILLDRPYGYTF.

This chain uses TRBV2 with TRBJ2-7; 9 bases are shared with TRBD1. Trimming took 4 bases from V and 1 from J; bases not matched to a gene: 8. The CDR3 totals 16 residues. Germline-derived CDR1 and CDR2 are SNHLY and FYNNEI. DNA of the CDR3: TGTGCCAGCAGTGTATCCCGCGGGACAGGGTCCTACGAGCAGTACTTC. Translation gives CASSVSRGTGSYEQYF.

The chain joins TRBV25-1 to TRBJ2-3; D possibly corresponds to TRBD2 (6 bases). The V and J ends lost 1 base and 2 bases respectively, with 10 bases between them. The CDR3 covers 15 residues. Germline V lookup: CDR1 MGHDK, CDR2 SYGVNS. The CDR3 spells CASSEWGEVTDTQYF. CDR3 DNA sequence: TGTGCCAGCAGTGAATGGGGGGAAGTCACAGATACGCAGTATTTT.

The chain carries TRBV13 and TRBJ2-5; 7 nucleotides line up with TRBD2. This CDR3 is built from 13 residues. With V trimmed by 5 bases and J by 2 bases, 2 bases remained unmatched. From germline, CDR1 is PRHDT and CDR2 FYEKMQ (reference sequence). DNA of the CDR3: TGTGCCAGCAGCGGGGGGGAACAAGAGACCCAGTACTTC. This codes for CASSGGEQETQYF.

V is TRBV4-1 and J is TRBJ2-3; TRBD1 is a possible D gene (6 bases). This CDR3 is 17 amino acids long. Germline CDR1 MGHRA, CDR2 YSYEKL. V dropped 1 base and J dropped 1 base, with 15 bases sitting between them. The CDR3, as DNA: TGCGCCAGCAGCCAAGTTGGGGGCGGTGGGGGCACAGATACGCAGTATTTT. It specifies CASSQVGGGGGTDTQYF.

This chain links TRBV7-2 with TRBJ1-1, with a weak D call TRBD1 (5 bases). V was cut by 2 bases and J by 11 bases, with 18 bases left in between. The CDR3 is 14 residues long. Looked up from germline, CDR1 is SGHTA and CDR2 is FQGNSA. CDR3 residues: CASSLRSGGRMAFF. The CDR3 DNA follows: TGTGCCAGCAGCTTACGATCGGGGGGTCGGATGGCTTTCTTT.

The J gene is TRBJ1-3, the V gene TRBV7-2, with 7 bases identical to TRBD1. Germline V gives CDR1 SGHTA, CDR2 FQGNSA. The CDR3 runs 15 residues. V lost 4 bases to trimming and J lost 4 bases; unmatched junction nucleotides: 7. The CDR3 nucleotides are TGTGCCAGCAGCTCGGGACAGCTTTCAGGAAACACCATATATTTT. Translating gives CASSSGQLSGNTIYF. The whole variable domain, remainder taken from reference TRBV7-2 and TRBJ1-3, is GAGVSQSPSNKVTEKGKDVELRCDPISGHTALYWYRQSLGQGLEFLIYFQGNSAPDKSGLPSDRFSAERTGGSVSTLTIQRTQQEDSAVYLCASSSGQLSGNTIYFGEGSWLTVV.

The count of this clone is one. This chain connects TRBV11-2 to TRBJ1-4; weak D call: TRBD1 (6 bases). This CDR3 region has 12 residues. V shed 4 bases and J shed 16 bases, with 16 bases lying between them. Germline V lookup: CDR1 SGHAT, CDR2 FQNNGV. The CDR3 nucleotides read TGTGCCAGCAGCTGGGGAGGGACATTTCGGTTTTTT. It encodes CASSWGGTFRFF.

The chain's CDR3 is CASSEKWEGRGKNYGYTF. The CDR3 nucleotides read TGTGCCAGCAGTGAAAAATGGGAAGGGAGGGGAAAGAACTATGGCTACACCTTC. The chain joins TRBV2 to TRBJ1-2, with D possibly being TRBD1 (5 bases). V was shortened by 2 bases and J by 2 bases, with 21 bases between the two germline ends. CDR1 and CDR2 from the germline V gene are SNHLY and FYNNEI. CDR3 length: 18 residues. The whole variable domain, remainder taken from reference TRBV2 and TRBJ1-2, is EPEVTQTPSHQVTQMGQEVILRCVPISNHLYFYWYRQILGQKVEFLVSFYNNEISEKSEIFDDQFSVERPDGSNFTLKIRSTKLEDSAMYFCASSEKWEGRGKNYGYTFGSGTRLTVV.

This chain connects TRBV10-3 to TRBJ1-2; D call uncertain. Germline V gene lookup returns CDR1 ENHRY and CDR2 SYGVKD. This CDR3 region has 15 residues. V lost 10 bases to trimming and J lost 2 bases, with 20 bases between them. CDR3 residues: CATTARAEENYGYTF. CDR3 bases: TGTGCCACCACGGCGAGAGCTGAGGAGAACTATGGCTACACCTTC.

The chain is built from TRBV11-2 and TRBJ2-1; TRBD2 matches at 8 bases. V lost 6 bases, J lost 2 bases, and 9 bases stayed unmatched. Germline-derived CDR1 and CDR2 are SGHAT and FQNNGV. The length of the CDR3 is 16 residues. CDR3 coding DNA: TGTGCCAGCAGGCATGCCGGGACTAGGACCTACAATGAGCAGTTCTTC. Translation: CASRHAGTRTYNEQFF.

This CDR3 reads CARNRDHGYTF. CDR3 nucleotides: TGTGCCAGGAACAGGGATCATGGCTACACCTTC. The chain couples TRBV6-4 to TRBJ1-2; D perhaps matches TRBD1 (6 bases). Trimming removed 9 bases at V and 6 bases at J, with 11 bases between. The CDR3 spans 11 residues. Germline V CDR1 and CDR2: MRHNA, SNTAGT.

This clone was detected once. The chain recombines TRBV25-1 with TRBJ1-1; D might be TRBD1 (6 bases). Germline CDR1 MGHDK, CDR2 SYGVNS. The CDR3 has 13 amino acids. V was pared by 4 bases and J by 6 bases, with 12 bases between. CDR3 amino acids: CASSATGDPEAFF. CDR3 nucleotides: TGTGCCAGCAGTGCGACAGGAGACCCTGAAGCTTTCTTT.

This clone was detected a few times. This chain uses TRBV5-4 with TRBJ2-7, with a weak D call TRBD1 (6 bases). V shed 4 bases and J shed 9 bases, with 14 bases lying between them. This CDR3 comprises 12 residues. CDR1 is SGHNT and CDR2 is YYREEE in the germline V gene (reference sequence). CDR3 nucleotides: TGTGCCAGCAGCAACGACAGGTTCGGGCAGTACTTC. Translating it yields CASSNDRFGQYF.

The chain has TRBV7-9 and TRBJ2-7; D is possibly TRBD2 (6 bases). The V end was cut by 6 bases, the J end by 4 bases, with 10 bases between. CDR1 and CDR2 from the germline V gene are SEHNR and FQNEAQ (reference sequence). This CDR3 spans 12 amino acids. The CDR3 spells CASREEGYEQYF. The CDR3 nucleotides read TGTGCCAGCAGGGAGGAGGGGTACGAGCAGTACTTC.

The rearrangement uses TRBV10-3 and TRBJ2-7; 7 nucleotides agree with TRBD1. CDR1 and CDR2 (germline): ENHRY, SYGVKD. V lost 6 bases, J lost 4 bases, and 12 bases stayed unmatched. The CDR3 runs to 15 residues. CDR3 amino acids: CAISPGQEFRYEQYF. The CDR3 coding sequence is TGTGCCATCAGCCCCGGACAGGAGTTTAGGTACGAGCAGTACTTC.

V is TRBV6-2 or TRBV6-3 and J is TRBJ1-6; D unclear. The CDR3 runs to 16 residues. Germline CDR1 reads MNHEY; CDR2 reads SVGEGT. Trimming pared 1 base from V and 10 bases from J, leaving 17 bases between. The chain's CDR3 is CASSYWEGAANSPLHF. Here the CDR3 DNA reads TGTGCCAGCAGTTACTGGGAGGGAGCGGCGAACTCACCCCTCCACTTT.

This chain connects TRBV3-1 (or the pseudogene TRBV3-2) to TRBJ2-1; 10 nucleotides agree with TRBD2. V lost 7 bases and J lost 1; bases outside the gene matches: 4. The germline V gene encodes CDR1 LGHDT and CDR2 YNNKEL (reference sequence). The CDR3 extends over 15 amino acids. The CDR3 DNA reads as TGTGCCAGCACCTCTAGCGGGGGATCCTACAATGAGCAGTTCTTC. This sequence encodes CASTSSGGSYNEQFF.